A selection of T cell receptor beta chains follows, all from one sample in a study of beta chain features in type 1 diabetes. Using immunoSEQ multiplex PCR, the repertoire was profiled, and TCRdb retains in-frame clones only, with some absent. The sample lists roughly 150,000 clones, 6.5% to 8.5% occurring once. The specimen sequenced was central memory CD4+ T cells from blood. These receptors all stem from a man aged 18 to 29 with type 1 diabetes. Both conserved end residues are part of each CDR3. A D gene is named only where the DNA matches it firmly. Expanded clones are given a class, and other clones once, few, many or no size at all.

d_gene,j_gene,abundance,v_gene,CDR3aa,CDR3nt
.,TRBJ2-2,.,TRBV21-1,CASSSAGMDYATGELFF,TGTGCCAGCAGCTCTGCGGGGATGGACTATGCCACCGGGGAGCTGTTTTTT
TRBD2,TRBJ2-7,.,TRBV10-3,CAISEVLAGGEQYF,TGTGCCATCAGTGAAGTCCTAGCGGGAGGTGAGCAGTACTTC
.,TRBJ1-4,few,TRBV28,CASRRGTLNEKLFF,TGTGCCAGCAGGCGCGGGACGCTTAATGAAAAACTGTTTTTT
TRBD1,TRBJ2-7,few,TRBV28,CASRDRGTGINEQYF,TGTGCCAGCAGGGACAGGGGGACTGGTATCAACGAGCAGTACTTC
TRBD1,TRBJ2-3,.,TRBV5-1,CASSETGGSDTQYF,TGCGCCAGTAGCGAAACAGGGGGCTCAGATACGCAGTATTTT
.,TRBJ1-4,few,TRBV4-1,CASSQDWAVNEKLFF,TGCGCCAGCAGCCAAGATTGGGCCGTCAATGAAAAACTGTTTTTT
TRBD1,TRBJ1-2,few,TRBV5-1,CASSLPWTGDGYTF,TGCGCCAGCAGCTTGCCCTGGACAGGGGATGGCTACACCTTC
TRBD1,TRBJ1-4,many,TRBV19,CASTQTGQGGEKLFF,TGTGCCAGTACTCAGACCGGACAGGGAGGTGAAAAACTGTTTTTT
TRBD1,TRBJ2-3,few,TRBV5-1,CASSLGHETGGDTQYF,TGCGCCAGCAGCTTGGGTCATGAGACAGGGGGAGATACGCAGTATTTT
TRBD2,TRBJ2-5,.,TRBV5-1,CASSGGLAGVVETQYF,TGCGCCAGCAGCGGAGGACTAGCGGGGGTGGTGGAGACCCAGTACTTC
TRBD2,TRBJ2-1,few,TRBV2,CASSVVRGGNEQFF,TGTGCCAGCAGTGTAGTACGGGGGGGCAATGAGCAGTTCTTC